This T cell receptor (beta chain) stems from a study of beta chain features in type 1 diabetes. In regard to this clone: The antigen is unknown.

What was sequenced were expressed TCRB transcripts, since all of the isolated RNA had been reverse transcribed. TCRdb keeps only in-frame clones here, not all; method: immunoSEQ multiplex PCR. The sample includes around 160,000 clones, more than 60% of them seen just once. The CDR3 has 13 amino acids. Looked up from germline, CDR1 is GTSNPN and CDR2 is SVGIG (reference sequence). Trimming removed 7 bases from V and 3 bases from J; junction bases left unmatched: 4. Study-level points and caveats: The VDJ junctions of type 1 diabetes patients carried fewer insertions and more deletions. All four CD4+ subsets of Type 1 diabetes patients contained TCRB CDR3s that were moderately but significantly shorter.

The genes are TRBV30 and TRBJ2-2; TRBD1 matches at 8 bases. This receptor was identified in a man aged 30 to 45 with type 1 diabetes. Sequences were obtained from naive CD4+ T cells from blood. Here the CDR3 DNA reads TGTGCCTTGACAGGGGCTGACACCGGGGAGCTGTTTTTT. Its translation: CALTGADTGELFF.